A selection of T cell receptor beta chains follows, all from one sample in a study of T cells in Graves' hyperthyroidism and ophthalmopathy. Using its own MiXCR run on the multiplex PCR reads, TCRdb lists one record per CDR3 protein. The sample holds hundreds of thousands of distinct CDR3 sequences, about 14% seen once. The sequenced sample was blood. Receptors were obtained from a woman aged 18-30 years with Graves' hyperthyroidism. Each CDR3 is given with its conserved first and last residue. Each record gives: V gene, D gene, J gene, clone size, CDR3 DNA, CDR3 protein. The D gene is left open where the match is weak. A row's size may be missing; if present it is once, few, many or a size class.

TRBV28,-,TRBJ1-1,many,TGTGCCAGCAGTTCTCTGATTGATACGGCTTTCTTT,CASSSLIDTAFF
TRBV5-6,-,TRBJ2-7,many,TGTGCCAGCAGCTTGCTGCACGGGGCTTCCTTCTCCTACGAGCAGTACTTC,CASSLLHGASFSYEQYF
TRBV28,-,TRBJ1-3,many,TGTGCCAGCAGTTCTCCGGGCCTAGGAAACACCATATATTTT,CASSSPGLGNTIYF
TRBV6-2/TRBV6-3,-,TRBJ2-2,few,TGTGCCAGCAGGGGCAGCGGTTCGAACACCGGGGAGCTGTTTTTT,CASRGSGSNTGELFF
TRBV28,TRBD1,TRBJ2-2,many,TGTGCCACAGGGACAGGGATCACCGGGGAGCTGTTTTTT,CATGTGITGELFF
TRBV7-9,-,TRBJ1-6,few,TGTGCCAGCAGCGGGGCTATACTCAATTCACCCCTCCACTTT,CASSGAILNSPLHF
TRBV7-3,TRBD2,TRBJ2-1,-,TGTGCCAGCAGCTTACGGCGGACTAGCGGGAAGGATGAGCAGTTCTTC,CASSLRRTSGKDEQFF
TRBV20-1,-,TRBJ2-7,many,TGCAGTGCTAGAGTACTATCTAGGACTAAGCAGAGACACGAGCAGTACTTC,CSARVLSRTKQRHEQYF
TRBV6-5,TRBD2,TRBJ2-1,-,TGTGCCAGCAGTTACGGCGGGAGGGGACCCTACAATGAGCAGTTCTTC,CASSYGGRGPYNEQFF
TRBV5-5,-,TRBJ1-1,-,TGTGCCGGCAGCCCCGAGGTCCGAACTGAAGCTTTCTTT,CAGSPEVRTEAFF
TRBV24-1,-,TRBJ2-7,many,TGTGCCACCAGTACCGAGAGCTCCTACGAGCAGTACTTC,CATSTESSYEQYF
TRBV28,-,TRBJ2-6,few,TGTGCCAGCAGCCTTGGGGCCAACGTCCTGACTTTC,CASSLGANVLTF
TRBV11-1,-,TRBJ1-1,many,TGTGCCAGCAGCTTAGGTCCGAACAAGATGAACACTGAAGCTTTCTTT,CASSLGPNKMNTEAFF
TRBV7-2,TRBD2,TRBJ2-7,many,TGTGCCAGCAGTCCGGGACTAGCGGGAGTAGACGGTTGGTCCTACGAGCAGTACTTC,CASSPGLAGVDGWSYEQYF
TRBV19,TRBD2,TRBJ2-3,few,TGTGCCAGTAGTATAACGGCGGGGGGCACAGATACGCAGTATTTT,CASSITAGGTDTQYF
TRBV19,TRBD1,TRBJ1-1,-,TGTGCCAGTAGTATAACGGACAGGAGTGAAGCTTTCTTT,CASSITDRSEAFF
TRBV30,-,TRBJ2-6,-,TGTGCCTGGACGGGGAACTCTGGGGCCAACGTCCTGACTTTC,CAWTGNSGANVLTF
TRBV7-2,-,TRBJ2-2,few,TGTGCCAGCAGCTTAGTTCTCCCTGGAAACGGCGGGGAGCTGTTTTTT,CASSLVLPGNGGELFF